The 4 T cell receptor beta chains presented below share a single source sample, sequenced in a study of control samples from healthy donors and cancer patients. Libraries were prepared by immunoSEQ multiplex PCR; TCRdb keeps only in-frame clonotypes and omits some of them. Among 150,000 to 200,000 clones listed, 90% to 95% were seen once. What was sequenced was blood. Receptor source: a woman between 25 and 40 years old in good health.

V is TRBV6-5 and J is TRBJ1-2, with 12 positions matching TRBD1. V lost 5 bases, J lost 8 bases, and 3 bases stayed unmatched. Germline V gives CDR1 MNHEY, CDR2 SVGAGI. The CDR3 runs to 13 residues. Here the CDR3 reads CASSRGTGGGYTF. The DNA for the CDR3 is TGTGCCAGCAGTAGGGGGACAGGGGGCGGCTACACCTTC.

The chain is built from TRBV11-2 and TRBJ2-7, with 8 bases fitting TRBD1. The CDR3 has 15 amino acids. V was clipped by 7 bases and J by 3 bases; unmatched bases: 11. Per the germline V gene, CDR1 is SGHAT and CDR2 is FQNNGV. For the CDR3, the DNA is TGTGCCAGCAACTCCCGGACAGGGTCTCTCTACGAGCAGTACTTC. Protein product: CASNSRTGSLYEQYF.

This clone showed up just a few times. The chain couples TRBV6-5 to TRBJ1-1; no definite D call. Deletions cut 7 bases from V and 1 base from J, with 13 bases between. The CDR3 is made up of 14 amino acids. Germline V lookup: CDR1 MNHEY, CDR2 SVGAGI. The CDR3, as DNA: TGTGCCAGCAACCGGCTCTCAAGGAACACTGAAGCTTTCTTT. It yields the protein CASNRLSRNTEAFF.

V and J are TRBV28 and TRBJ2-3; TRBD1 aligns across 12 bases. Trimming removed 4 bases from V and 5 bases from J; junction bases left unmatched: 4. The germline CDR1 and CDR2 sequences are MDHEN and SYDVKM. CDR3 length equals 15 residues. This CDR3 reads CASSSGTGGEDTQYF. The CDR3 DNA reads as TGTGCCAGCAGTTCCGGGACAGGGGGCGAAGATACGCAGTATTTT.